Reported below is one T cell receptor (beta chain). The data were obtained in a study of CD8 T cells in Susac syndrome. Reverse transcription of roughly 0.5 to 1 ug RNA used random hexamers. TCRdb passed the immunoSEQ multiplex PCR reads through MiXCR, listing each CDR3 protein once. The table records 110,000 or so distinct CDR3 sequences, around 94% of them present only once. Sequencing targeted TCR beta in T cells from blood (CD8+ and CD4+). This TCR derives from a human donor in good health. The sample consisted of CD4+ T cells from PBMCs.

The CDR3 DNA reads as TGCAGTGCTAGAGATAGCTATTGGGGGCAAGAGACCCAGTACTTC. Residues: CSARDSYWGQETQYF. The J gene is TRBJ2-5, the V gene TRBV20-1; either TRBD1 or TRBD2 may supply D (5 bases each). Germline CDR1 and CDR2: DFQATT and SNEGSKA (reference sequence). The V and J ends lost 0 bases and 2 bases respectively, with 13 bases between them. The CDR3 has 15 residues.